The clone carrying this T cell receptor (beta chain) occurred a few times. Germline-derived CDR1 and CDR2 are LGHNA and YSLEER. The CDR3 has 17 amino acids. The V segment lost 0 bases and the J segment 3 bases; nucleotides outside the gene matches: 9. Sequenced by immunoSEQ multiplex PCR; TCRdb stores in-frame clones only, minus some. The top ten hold roughly 2% of the sample, which has over 100,000 clones, 80% to 90% seen once. This specimen belongs to a study of cytotoxic CD8 clonotypes in ibrutinib-treated CLL. This chain connects TRBV4-3 to TRBJ2-3, with 7 bases matching TRBD1. Sequenced material: PBMCs, taken after 24 months of ibrutinib treatment. The receptor was derived from a human donor with chronic lymphocytic leukemia. CDR3 coding DNA: TGCGCCAGCAGCCAAGATCCCCAACAGGGGCGGACAGATACGCAGTATTTT. Encoded protein: CASSQDPQQGRTDTQYF.